A single sample is the source of the 17 T cell receptor beta chains below, sequenced in a study of T cells in Graves' hyperthyroidism and ophthalmopathy (dated by TCRdb to between 2018 and 2020). The library was obtained by multiplex PCR. The reads were generated on an Illumina HiSeq 2000. TCR beta CDR3 regions were amplified from RNA transcripts. For the first round of RT-PCR on the TCR CDR3, the HTBI primer set was used together with the Qiagen OneStep RT-PCR kit. The raw public reads went through TCRdb reprocessing: fastp at Q25, MiXCR clone calling, in-frame beta chains kept. Here each entry gathers all rows of one CDR3 protein and keeps the most common genes and DNA. The sample has 400,000 to 550,000 distinct CDR3 sequences on record, under 15% of them singletons. The ten largest clones add up to about 17% of the sample. The specimen sequenced was blood. The receptors were gathered from a woman aged 18-29 years with Graves' hyperthyroidism.

This clonotype has a handful of counts. The chain combines TRBV18 with TRBJ1-5; perhaps TRBD1 as D (6 bases). V was clipped by 0 bases and J by 0 bases, with 21 bases between them. Germline CDR1 is KGHSH and CDR2 is LQKENI. The CDR3 consists of 20 residues. The CDR3 loop reads CASSPPDVFRQEGSNQPQHF. DNA of the CDR3: TGTGCCAGCTCACCACCGGATGTGTTTCGACAGGAGGGTAGCAATCAGCCCCAGCATTTT.

At least ten counts were recorded for this clonotype. V is TRBV30 and J is TRBJ1-5, with 7 bases that match TRBD1. J gave up 7 bases and V 0 bases, and 6 bases lay outside the gene matches. The CDR3 sequence is 14 residues long. CDR1 and CDR2 (germline): GTSNPN, SVGIG (reference sequence). The CDR3 loop reads CAWSVGRGYQPQHF. The CDR3 nucleotides are TGTGCCTGGAGTGTGGGCAGGGGGTACCAGCCCCAGCATTTT.

The gene calls are TRBV6-1 and TRBJ2-5, with 9 bases lining up with TRBD1. Germline-derived CDR1 and CDR2 are MNHNS and SASEGT. This CDR3 comprises 14 residues. J lost 4 bases, V lost 1 base, and 1 base had no gene match. The CDR3 sequence is CASSEVTGGETQYF. The DNA for the CDR3 is TGTGCCAGCAGTGAAGTGACAGGGGGAGAGACCCAGTACTTC.

V and J are TRBV11-1 and TRBJ1-1, with D uncertain. Germline loops: CDR1 SGHAT, CDR2 FQDESV (reference sequence). This CDR3 has 13 amino acids. V dropped 6 bases and J dropped 5 bases, with 13 bases sitting between them. The CDR3 sequence is CASSFYTLTEAFF. CDR3 DNA: TGTGCCAGCAGTTTTTATACACTGACTGAAGCTTTCTTT.

This clonotype was counted ten times or more. This rearrangement joins TRBV20-1 to TRBJ2-7; D may match TRBD1 or TRBD2 (5 bases each). The CDR3 runs 13 residues. Trimming left V 6 bases short and J 1 base short, with 13 bases between. Germline CDR1 DFQATT, CDR2 SNEGSKA (reference sequence). CDR3: CSAGAQGSYEQYV. The CDR3 DNA sequence: TGCAGTGCCGGGGCGCAGGGATCCTACGAGCAGTACGTC.

This clonotype turned up a few times. The genes are TRBV9 and TRBJ1-2; tentatively, D is TRBD1 (6 bases). This CDR3 is built from 14 residues. V was cut by 2 bases and J by 8 bases, with 16 bases left in between. The germline V gene encodes CDR1 SGDLS and CDR2 YYNGEE. This CDR3 is CASSVFDRIGGYTF. The CDR3 DNA is TGTGCCAGCAGCGTTTTTGACAGGATAGGAGGCTACACCTTC.

This clonotype was seen a handful of times. The chain recombines TRBV6-5 with TRBJ2-4; weak D call: TRBD1 (5 bases). V was trimmed by 2 bases and J by 8 bases, leaving 16 bases between them. Germline V gene lookup returns CDR1 MNHEY and CDR2 SVGAGI. There are 15 residues in the CDR3. CDR3: CASSYPDIRADIQYF. CDR3 DNA: TGTGCCAGCAGTTACCCCGATATCAGGGCGGACATTCAGTACTTC.

In this sample, this clonotype turned up many times. This chain connects TRBV11-2 to TRBJ2-3; D gene unclear. This CDR3 spans 15 amino acids. V was shortened by 5 bases and J by 0 bases, with 12 bases between the two germline ends. Looked up from germline, CDR1 is SGHAT and CDR2 is FQNNGV. The CDR3 DNA reads TGTGCCAGCAGCCTGAGGCCACCTAGCACAGATACGCAGTATTTT. Its protein is CASSLRPPSTDTQYF.

At least ten counts were recorded for this clonotype. The chain carries TRBV12-5 and TRBJ1-2; 7 bases are shared with TRBD1. V lost 1 base and J lost 7; bases outside the gene matches: 9. CDR1 LGHNT and CDR2 FRNRAP come from the germline V gene. This CDR3 is built from 15 residues. The CDR3 spells CASGLGLTGVRGYTF. The CDR3 DNA reads as TGTGCTAGTGGTTTGGGGTTAACAGGGGTGCGTGGCTACACCTTC.

Ten or more counts support this clonotype. The chain joins TRBV12-3 or TRBV12-4 to TRBJ2-5, with 9 bases that match TRBD2. The CDR3 has 16 amino acids. Trimming took 4 bases from V and 5 from J; bases not matched to a gene: 11. CDR3: CASSYPTASGMETQYF. The CDR3 region has the DNA TGTGCCAGCAGTTACCCCACGGCTAGCGGGATGGAGACCCAGTACTTC.

This clonotype was counted many times. This sequence joins TRBV27 and TRBJ1-3; D is unresolved. The CDR3 totals 13 residues. Trimming stripped 8 bases from V and 11 bases from J, with 19 bases between. The germline CDR1 and CDR2 sequences are MNHEY and SMNVEV (reference sequence). The CDR3 bases are TGTGCCAGCGGGTTCCATCCTCTGGGAGCCATATATTTT. Translation: CASGFHPLGAIYF.

The chain carries TRBV5-4 and TRBJ2-2; 8 nucleotides match TRBD2. The CDR3 covers 21 residues. V shed 6 bases and J 5 bases; nucleotides not matched to a gene: 27. Germline V gives CDR1 SGHNT, CDR2 YYREEE (reference sequence). The chain's CDR3 is CASTRSRVPSGPLLGTGELFF. The CDR3 DNA reads TGTGCCAGCACCCGGTCCAGGGTGCCTAGCGGGCCCCTCTTGGGGACCGGGGAGCTGTTTTTT.

This clonotype was counted ten times or more. The rearrangement links TRBV10-3 to TRBJ2-5; 10 bases are a match to TRBD1. V lost 0 bases to trimming and J lost 5 bases; unmatched junction nucleotides: 6. CDR3 length equals 16 residues. From germline, CDR1 is ENHRY and CDR2 SYGVKD. In DNA form, the CDR3 reads TGTGCCATCAGTGAGTCGGGACAGGGGATCTCGGAGACCCAGTACTTC. It encodes CAISESGQGISETQYF.

This clonotype was observed a handful of times. The rearrangement uses TRBV3-1 and TRBJ2-1; 12 bases align to TRBD2. Trimming removed 1 base from V and 8 bases from J; junction bases left unmatched: 6. The CDR3 has 16 amino acids. Germline-derived CDR1 and CDR2 are LGHDT and YNNKEL (reference sequence). CDR3 sequence reads: CASSQGLAGVSYEQFF. The CDR3 DNA reads as TGTGCCAGCAGCCAAGGACTAGCGGGAGTAAGTTATGAGCAGTTCTTC.

This chain joins TRBV5-1 and TRBJ2-5; 8 positions match TRBD2. The CDR3 extends over 13 amino acids. Germline assignment: CDR1 SGHRS and CDR2 YFSETQ. Trimming took 5 bases from V and 5 from J; bases not matched to a gene: 5. CDR3 region: CASSGAGVETQYF. The CDR3 nucleotides read TGCGCCAGCAGTGGAGCGGGAGTTGAGACCCAGTACTTC.

The table lists this clonotype with many counts. The gene calls are TRBV2 and TRBJ2-2; 10 nucleotides line up with TRBD1. The CDR3 has 16 amino acids. From germline, CDR1 is SNHLY and CDR2 FYNNEI. Germline trimming cut 6 bases from V and 7 bases from J; bases unmatched to any gene: 11. The CDR3 DNA reads TGTGCCAGCAGAAGTGGGACAGGGGTTTTAGACGGGGAGCTGTTTTTT. Translation: CASRSGTGVLDGELFF.

The chain has TRBV11-2 and TRBJ1-5; TRBD1 matches 7 bases. This CDR3 contains 16 residues. From germline, CDR1 is SGHAT and CDR2 FQNNGV. After removal of 2 bases from V and 4 bases from J, the junction contained 8 bases not matched to a gene. The DNA for the CDR3 is TGTGCCAGCAGCTTACTCCAGGGGGACAGAAATCAGCCCCAGCATTTT. It translates to CASSLLQGDRNQPQHF. Complete variable domain (other parts from reference TRBV11-2 and TRBJ1-5): EAGVAQSPRYKIIEKRQSVAFWCNPISGHATLYWYQQILGQGPKLLIQFQNNGVVDDSQLPKDRFSAERLKGVDSTLKIQPAKLEDSAVYLCASSLLQGDRNQPQHFGDGTRLSIL.